The 20 T cell receptor beta chains below were found in one sample sequenced in a study of T cells in pancreatic ductal adenocarcinoma. Repertoires were generated with immunoSEQ multiplex PCR, while TCRdb's copy carries only in-frame clones and drops some. The sample gives 85,000 to 120,000 clones, about 95% of which show up once; around 3.2% is in the top ten. Surgery without prior neoadjuvant therapy was the treatment of the selected pancreatic ductal adenocarcinoma patients. Sequencing used PBMCs. The receptor set was obtained from a human donor with pancreatic ductal adenocarcinoma.

V gene TRBV7-6 combines with J gene TRBJ2-7; 9 nucleotides agree with TRBD2. Germline loops: CDR1 SGHVS, CDR2 FNYEAQ. The CDR3 runs 15 residues. J gave up 0 bases and V 1 base, and 1 base lay outside the gene matches. The chain's CDR3 is CASSLDSGSSYEQYF. The CDR3 nucleotides are TGTGCCAGCAGCTTAGATAGCGGGAGCTCCTACGAGCAGTACTTC.

V usage is TRBV7-2 and J usage is TRBJ2-1; 13 nucleotides align to TRBD2. With V trimmed by 7 bases and J by 9 bases, 9 bases remained unmatched. Germline-derived CDR1 and CDR2 are SGHTA and FQGNSA. The length of the CDR3 is 15 residues. The CDR3 DNA follows: TGTGCCAGCACCCTCGCACTAGCGGGAGGGGGTGAGCAGTTCTTC. Protein product: CASTLALAGGGEQFF.

This clone showed up just once. The V gene is TRBV6-5, the J gene TRBJ2-3; tentatively, D is TRBD1 (5 bases). The germline CDR1 and CDR2 sequences are MNHEY and SVGAGI. This CDR3 contains 16 residues. The ends were cut back, 0 bases at V and 2 bases at J, with 12 bases in the middle. The CDR3 DNA is TGTGCCAGCAGTTACTCGATGGGTGGGGCCACAGATACGCAGTATTTT. This encodes CASSYSMGGATDTQYF.

This chain connects TRBV28 to TRBJ2-5; possible D gene TRBD1, 6 bases. CDR3 length: 13 amino acids. Germline V gene data show CDR1 as MDHEN and CDR2 as SYDVKM. Trimming stripped 5 bases from V and 2 bases from J, with 9 bases between. The chain's CDR3 is CASSRTAQETQYF. CDR3 bases: TGTGCCAGCAGTCGGACAGCGCAAGAGACCCAGTACTTC.

The chain links TRBV30 to TRBJ2-3, with D unresolved. The V gene's germline CDR1 is GTSNPN and CDR2 SVGIG (reference sequence). Trimming removed 4 bases from V and 6 bases from J, with 11 bases in between. The CDR3 runs 12 residues. CDR3 coding DNA: TGTGCCTGGATCACCAACGGGGATACGCAGTATTTT. Encoded protein: CAWITNGDTQYF.

The chain combines TRBV10-3 with TRBJ2-2; TRBD2 aligns across 11 bases. CDR3 length: 17 amino acids. CDR1 and CDR2 from the germline V gene are ENHRY and SYGVKD. The junction had 6 bases not matched to a gene; V was cut back by 3 bases and J by 3 bases. The CDR3 nucleotides read TGTGCCATCAGTGAAGGTAGCGGGAGGGGGGACACCGGGGAGCTGTTTTTT. This encodes CAISEGSGRGDTGELFF.

V and J are TRBV7-9 and TRBJ2-3; 7 bases match TRBD2. CDR1 is SEHNR and CDR2 is FQNEAQ in the germline V gene (reference sequence). The CDR3 has 18 amino acids. Trimming cost V 5 bases and J 0 bases; bases outside gene matches: 14. CDR3 region: CASSPTLYSGSSTDTQYF. CDR3 in DNA: TGTGCCAGCAGCCCCACCCTCTATAGCGGGTCTAGCACAGATACGCAGTATTTT.

This chain links TRBV28 with TRBJ1-2; 7 nucleotides align to TRBD1. Germline trimming cut 5 bases from V and 3 bases from J; bases unmatched to any gene: 3. The CDR3 covers 13 residues. Per the germline V gene, CDR1 is MDHEN and CDR2 is SYDVKM. CDR3 coding DNA: TGTGCCAGCAGTCCAACAGGGGACTATGGCTACACCTTC. Translating it yields CASSPTGDYGYTF.

This clone was recorded once. The V call is TRBV9, the J call TRBJ1-1, with a tentative D call TRBD1 (6 bases). The germline V and J ends were trimmed by 4 bases and 0 bases, with 19 bases remaining between them. The CDR3 contains 17 residues. Germline CDR1 and CDR2: SGDLS and YYNGEE. The CDR3 bases are TGTGCCAGCAGCCCAAAAGGGGGGAGGGGATTGAACACTGAAGCTTTCTTT. Amino acid sequence: CASSPKGGRGLNTEAFF. The full variable domain, its missing parts supplied by reference TRBV9 and TRBJ1-1, is DSGVTQTPKHLITATGQRVTLRCSPRSGDLSVYWYQQSLDQGLQFLIQYYNGEERAKGNILERFSAQQFPDLHSELNLSSLELGDSALYFCASSPKGGRGLNTEAFFGQGTRLTVV.

V and J are TRBV9 and TRBJ2-1, with 7 positions matching TRBD2. The CDR3 has 15 residues. Per the germline V gene, CDR1 is SGDLS and CDR2 is YYNGEE. The V segment lost 3 bases and the J segment 4 bases; nucleotides outside the gene matches: 7. CDR3 nucleotide sequence: TGTGCCAGCAGCGCGGGGGAGCGGGATTACAATGAGCAGTTCTTC. Amino acids: CASSAGERDYNEQFF.

This chain links TRBV5-1 with TRBJ2-6, with D uncertain. CDR3 length: 16 amino acids. CDR1 and CDR2 from the germline V gene are SGHRS and YFSETQ. V gave up 0 bases and J gave up 0 bases, with 7 bases separating them. CDR3 sequence (DNA): TGCGCCAGCAGCTTGGGCGAGTCCTCTGGGGCCAACGTCCTGACTTTC. It is translated as CASSLGESSGANVLTF.

As concerns this clone: A read error may account for a junction end that differs from germline. The chain combines TRBV5-4 with TRBJ2-6, with 7 nucleotides matching TRBD1. Germline CDR1 is SGHNT and CDR2 is YYREEE (reference sequence). This CDR3 contains 16 residues. The CDR3 sequence is CASSQGQTSVANVLTF. CDR3 nucleotides: TGTGCCAGCAGCCAGGGACAGACCTCTGTGGCCAACGTCCTGACTTTC.

V usage is TRBV6-5 and J usage is TRBJ2-7, with D possibly being TRBD2 (6 bases). Trimming stripped 0 bases from V and 3 bases from J, with 15 bases between. Germline CDR1 reads MNHEY; CDR2 reads SVGAGI. The CDR3 covers 16 residues. In nucleotides, the CDR3 is TGTGCCAGCAGTTACTCTTATCCGGGAGCCGTCTACGAGCAGTACTTC. Translation gives CASSYSYPGAVYEQYF.

The sample holds one count of this clone. CDR3: CASSETSGKGEQFF. CDR3 DNA: TGTGCCAGCAGTGAGACTAGCGGGAAGGGTGAGCAGTTCTTC. The gene calls are TRBV6-5 and TRBJ2-1, with TRBD2 identical over 11 bases. V shed 5 bases and J 9 bases; nucleotides not matched to a gene: 6. This CDR3 is 14 amino acids long. Per the germline V gene, CDR1 is MNHEY and CDR2 is SVGAGI.

The CDR3 reads CASSSTSGRFRNEQFF. As DNA, the CDR3 is TGTGCCAGCAGCAGTACTAGCGGGAGGTTCCGCAATGAGCAGTTCTTC. The chain joins TRBV7-9 to TRBJ2-1; 12 nucleotides line up with TRBD2. The length of the CDR3 is 16 residues. CDR1 and CDR2 (germline): SEHNR, FQNEAQ (reference sequence). V was pared by 5 bases and J by 6 bases, with 8 bases of the junction left unmatched.

V and J are TRBV6-5 and TRBJ2-1; 7 positions match TRBD2. V lost 6 bases to trimming and J lost 6 bases; unmatched junction nucleotides: 8. This CDR3 is built from 14 residues. The germline V gene has CDR1 MNHEY and CDR2 SVGAGI. The CDR3 loop reads CASRPSGRANEQFF. CDR3 nucleotides: TGTGCCAGCAGGCCTAGTGGGAGGGCCAATGAGCAGTTCTTC.

Here the CDR3 DNA reads TGCGCCAGCAGCCAAGCCCAAAGGGGTCCCAATGAGCAGTTCTTC. Protein product: CASSQAQRGPNEQFF. This sequence joins TRBV4-1 and TRBJ2-1, with D perhaps matching TRBD1 (5 bases). Germline V gives CDR1 MGHRA, CDR2 YSYEKL. The CDR3 sequence is 15 residues long. Trimming shortened V by 1 base and J by 6 bases, and 13 bases separated the two germline ends.

The CDR3 DNA is TGTGCCAGCATCCGGACAGGGCCCTACGAGCAGTACTTC. Protein sequence: CASIRTGPYEQYF. The gene calls are TRBV28 and TRBJ2-7; 8 nucleotides match TRBD1. Unmatched junction bases numbered 4, after V lost 7 bases and J lost 2 bases. The length of the CDR3 is 13 residues. Germline values: CDR1 MDHEN, CDR2 SYDVKM.

The chain recombines TRBV5-1 with TRBJ1-2; 8 bases map to TRBD1. The length of the CDR3 is 14 residues. V was clipped by 6 bases and J by 0 bases; unmatched bases: 4. Germline CDR1 and CDR2: SGHRS and YFSETQ. The CDR3 is CASKGQATNYGYTF. The DNA of the CDR3 is TGCGCCAGCAAGGGACAGGCGACTAACTATGGCTACACCTTC.

The sample holds a few counts of this clone. This chain uses TRBV11-2 with TRBJ2-7; no reliable D call. Trimming pared 1 base from V and 4 bases from J, leaving 5 bases between. CDR3 length: 12 residues. Germline lookup yields CDR1 SGHAT and CDR2 FQNNGV. CDR3 coding DNA: TGTGCCAGCAGCTTAGCCGGGTACGAGCAGTACTTC. Its translation: CASSLAGYEQYF.